This entry is about one TCR beta chain. Its antigen is not known. These data come from a study of T cell responses to AZD1222 COVID-19 vaccine. CDR1 and CDR2 from the germline V gene are MGHRA and YSYEKL. This CDR3 spans 18 amino acids. V shed 1 base, J shed 3 bases, and the junction held 13 bases outside the gene matches. Repertoires were generated with immunoSEQ multiplex PCR, while TCRdb's copy carries only in-frame clones and drops some. The data contain about 84,000 clones, about 86% of them singletons. General study points: Variant regions that are unmutated are reportedly the target of nearly half of spike-specific TCRs.

The material was peripheral blood, obtained 28 days after the second AZD1222 dose. The rearrangement links TRBV4-1 to TRBJ2-5, with 8 bases aligning to TRBD2. The TCR was taken from an adult who received the AZD1222 COVID-19 vaccine. The CDR3, as DNA: TGCGCCAGCAGCCAAGCAGTGGAGCGGGGGCGTGTCGAAGAGACCCAGTACTTC. Protein sequence: CASSQAVERGRVEETQYF.